The 4 T cell receptor beta chains below were found in one sample sequenced in a study of molecular identifiers for immune sequencing clone quantification. MiXCR, run by TCRdb on the PCR reads, gives a single entry per CDR3 protein. The sample lists 35,000 to 45,000 distinct CDR3 sequences, around a sixth occurring once. Sequences were obtained from naive CD8+ T cells from blood, with Jurkat cell RNA spiked in. Subset described: FACS-sorted CD8+CD4-CCR7+CD45RA+ naive T cells. These receptors originate from a human donor in good health. Some libraries in this study had Jurkat cell RNA spiked in.

Ten or more counts support this clonotype. The chain combines TRBV6-2 or TRBV6-3 with TRBJ1-2, with no clear D. The CDR3 extends over 13 amino acids. CDR1 is MNHEY, CDR2 SVGEGT, per germline. With 6 bases removed from V and 3 bases from J, the gap between germline ends came to 11 bases. CDR3 nucleotides: TGTGCCAGCAGAGGTCTTCCAGACTATGGCTACACCTTC. It encodes CASRGLPDYGYTF.

The V and J genes are TRBV7-9 and TRBJ2-6, with D maybe TRBD1 (7 bases). With 3 bases removed from V and 0 bases from J, the gap between germline ends came to 15 bases. CDR3 length: 18 amino acids. Looked up from germline, CDR1 is SEHNR and CDR2 is FQNEAQ (reference sequence). In DNA, the CDR3 is TGTGCCAGCAGCTTTTTCAGGGGGGCCTCCTCTGGGGCCAACGTCCTGACTTTC. This codes for CASSFFRGASSGANVLTF.

This clonotype was counted once. This may arise from a read error, as a much more abundant clone is one base away. The rearrangement joins TRBV27 to TRBJ1-5; no firm D call. V lost 4 bases and J lost 0, with 4 bases in between. Germline loops: CDR1 MNHEY, CDR2 SMNVEV (reference sequence). This CDR3 spans 13 amino acids. In DNA form, the CDR3 reads TGTGCCAGCAGTTACAGTAGCAATCAGCCCCAGCATTTT. This sequence encodes CASSYSSNQPQHF.

The chain couples TRBV2 to TRBJ2-6; maybe TRBD1 (6 bases). Looked up from germline, CDR1 is SNHLY and CDR2 is FYNNEI. Trimming cost V 10 bases and J 4 bases, with 11 bases left between them. The CDR3 has 13 amino acids. The CDR3 bases are TGTGCCATCTCAGGGGCAGGGGCCAACGTCCTGACTTTC. It encodes CAISGAGANVLTF. Filled out from reference TRBV2 and TRBJ2-6, the complete variable domain reads EPEVTQTPSHQVTQMGQEVILRCVPISNHLYFYWYRQILGQKVEFLVSFYNNEISEKSEIFDDQFSVERPDGSNFTLKIRSTKLEDSAMYFCAISGAGANVLTFGAGSRLTVL.